This passage covers 14 T cell receptor beta chains from one sample sequenced in a study of siplizumab effects on memory and regulatory T cells. Assay used: immunoSEQ multiplex PCR; TCRdb lists only in-frame clones, some missing. This table holds fewer than 80,000 clones, around 93% found once. The sequenced sample was CD8+ T cells sorted from blood. The receptors come from a human donor in good health.

The table lists this clone with a count of one. The chain uses TRBV4-1 and TRBJ2-2, with 8 bases lining up with TRBD1. V was clipped by 5 bases and J by 6 bases; unmatched bases: 11. The CDR3 is 16 residues long. The germline CDR1 and CDR2 sequences are MGHRA and YSYEKL. The CDR3 region is CASSAFGQGLAGELFF. The DNA for the CDR3 is TGCGCCAGCAGCGCCTTCGGACAGGGCCTAGCCGGGGAGCTGTTTTTT.

As DNA, the CDR3 is TGTGCCAGCAGCTTAGCCAGTCTAGCGGGGAGCACCGGGGAGCTGTTTTTT. This gives the protein CASSLASLAGSTGELFF. The chain recombines TRBV11-1 with TRBJ2-2; TRBD2 aligns across 9 bases. Germline assignment: CDR1 SGHAT and CDR2 FQDESV (reference sequence). The CDR3 contains 17 residues. The V gene end was trimmed by 0 bases and the J gene end by 4 bases; junction bases not matched to a gene: 6.

The chain carries TRBV30 and TRBJ1-3; no definite D call. Germline CDR1 is GTSNPN and CDR2 is SVGIG (reference sequence). The CDR3 runs 12 residues. V dropped 0 bases and J dropped 4 bases, with 4 bases sitting between them. The CDR3 DNA follows: TGTGCCTGGAGTGTTTTGGGAAACACCATATATTTT. It codes for CAWSVLGNTIYF.

CDR3 sequence reads: CASGGTGGGYGYTF. CDR3 nucleotide sequence: TGTGCCAGCGGCGGGACAGGGGGCGGCTATGGCTACACCTTC. The chain employs TRBV9 and TRBJ1-2; TRBD1 matches 12 bases. After removal of 7 bases from V and 4 bases from J, the junction contained 5 bases not matched to a gene. Germline loops: CDR1 SGDLS, CDR2 YYNGEE. The CDR3 is 14 residues long.

The chain joins TRBV19 to TRBJ1-1; no definite D call. Deletions cut 3 bases from V and 3 bases from J, with 8 bases between. This CDR3 is 13 amino acids long. Per germline, CDR1 LNHDA and CDR2 SQIVND (reference sequence). CDR3 in DNA: TGTGCCAGTAGTATCACCGGTTACACTGAAGCTTTCTTT. As protein: CASSITGYTEAFF.

The V call is TRBV30, the J call TRBJ2-7; 9 bases map to TRBD2. V was pared by 0 bases and J by 2 bases, with 23 bases of the junction left unmatched. Germline assignment: CDR1 GTSNPN and CDR2 SVGIG (reference sequence). The CDR3 contains 21 residues. DNA of the CDR3: TGTGCCTGGAGTGTAGGGCCCCGGGGGGGGCCCTTGCTAGCGGGGACCTACGAGCAGTACTTC. Encoded protein: CAWSVGPRGGPLLAGTYEQYF.

The chain uses TRBV5-6 and TRBJ1-4; the D gene is possibly TRBD1 (5 bases). This CDR3 has 15 amino acids. Germline lookup yields CDR1 SGHDT and CDR2 YYEEEE. Trimming took off 0 bases at V and 2 bases at J, with 8 bases between the two ends. The CDR3 loop is CASSLEGMTNEKLFF. The CDR3 region has the DNA TGTGCCAGCAGCTTGGAGGGGATGACTAATGAAAAACTGTTTTTT.

The V and J genes are TRBV11-2 and TRBJ1-2; TRBD1 agrees at 7 bases. This CDR3 is built from 15 residues. Germline V CDR1 and CDR2: SGHAT, FQNNGV. The trim removed 3 bases at V and 1 base at J, leaving 5 bases unmatched. Written as DNA, the CDR3 is TGTGCCAGCAGCTTGGGCAGGGGGATTAACTATGGCTACACCTTC. Encoded protein: CASSLGRGINYGYTF.

The V call is TRBV7-9, the J call TRBJ2-7, with D uncertain. CDR3 length: 15 amino acids. Trimming left V 2 bases short and J 3 bases short, with 14 bases between. Germline-derived CDR1 and CDR2 are SEHNR and FQNEAQ (reference sequence). The CDR3 is CASSLPDGFIYEQYF. CDR3 DNA: TGTGCCAGCAGCTTACCGGACGGTTTTATCTACGAGCAGTACTTC.

The chain joins TRBV10-2 to TRBJ2-7; the D gene is possibly TRBD1 (5 bases). V shed 7 bases and J shed 4 bases, with 20 bases lying between them. The CDR3 is 15 residues long. Germline CDR1 WSHSY, CDR2 SAAADI. CDR3: CASTRGWQGNYEQYF. In DNA, the CDR3 is TGCGCCAGCACAAGGGGTTGGCAAGGGAATTACGAGCAGTACTTC.

The chain recombines TRBV5-1 with TRBJ2-1, with 7 bases fitting TRBD2. V gave up 4 bases and J gave up 0 bases; unmatched junction bases: 7. The CDR3 is made up of 16 amino acids. The germline V gene has CDR1 SGHRS and CDR2 YFSETQ. This chain's CDR3 is CASSRQRGRSYNEQFF. CDR3 DNA sequence: TGCGCCAGCAGCAGACAGCGGGGCCGCTCCTACAATGAGCAGTTCTTC.

The chain links TRBV27 to TRBJ2-5; 10 bases map to TRBD1. Matching the DNA end better, TRBJ2-7 makes the J call doubtful. The CDR3 loop spans 15 amino acids. The germline CDR1 and CDR2 sequences are MNHEY and SMNVEV (reference sequence). CDR3 in amino acids: CASSSRDRGAYEQYF. The CDR3 nucleotides read TGTGCCAGCAGTTCCCGGGACAGGGGCGCCTACGAGCAGTACTTC.

The genes are TRBV11-2 and TRBJ1-4; no clear D. The CDR3 totals 15 residues. Looked up from germline, CDR1 is SGHAT and CDR2 is FQNNGV. Trimming stripped 1 base from V and 3 bases from J, with 9 bases between. CDR3 nucleotides: TGTGCCAGCAGCTTAGCGGGCCTTGCTAATGAAAAACTGTTTTTT. Amino acid sequence: CASSLAGLANEKLFF.

The chain links TRBV6-1 to TRBJ2-7, with D perhaps TRBD2 (6 bases). There are 15 residues in the CDR3. Looked up from germline, CDR1 is MNHNS and CDR2 is SASEGT. Trimming left V 2 bases short and J 1 base short, with 12 bases between. The CDR3 is CASSELGTSSYEQYF. In DNA form, the CDR3 reads TGTGCCAGCAGTGAATTAGGGACTTCATCCTACGAGCAGTACTTC.